The clone carrying this TCR beta chain was seen a handful of times. The germline V and J ends were trimmed by 2 bases and 2 bases, with 9 bases remaining between them. Germline-derived CDR1 and CDR2 are MDHEN and SYDVKM. This CDR3 has 14 residues. TCRdb re-analysed the RT-PCR reads in MiXCR, keeping a single row per CDR3 protein. The sample carries about 700,000 distinct CDR3 sequences, more than 13% recorded once. Sequencing was done on a sample of memory CD4+ T cells from blood. The chain employs TRBV28 and TRBJ1-2; D not certain. The clonotype comes from a female donor in good health, serving as a healthy control. For the CDR3, the DNA is TGTGCCAGCAGTTTAATCGGCAAAAACTATGGCTACACCTTC. It specifies CASSLIGKNYGYTF.